This entry lists 5 T cell receptor beta chains sequenced from one sample in a study of blood T cell repertoires in COVID-19. Here immunoSEQ multiplex PCR was the method, and the copy in TCRdb shows in-frame clones only, minus some. The sample holds approximately 140,000 clones; 85% are singletons and the top ten take approximately 2.7%. The sequenced material came from peripheral blood. The receptors were sampled from a woman between 40 and 50 years old with active or convalescent COVID-19.

The chain uses TRBV4-2 and TRBJ1-5; 7 nucleotides align to TRBD1. CDR3 length: 17 residues. Trimming removed 6 bases from V and 4 bases from J; junction bases left unmatched: 15. CDR1 and CDR2 from the germline V gene are LGHNA and YNFKEQ. The CDR3 region has the DNA TGTGCCAGCAGTCACCGTGGGACAGCCTTCTCAAATCAGCCCCAGCATTTT. This encodes CASSHRGTAFSNQPQHF.

The CDR3 reads CASSLTREVGVTEAFF. CDR3 nucleotide sequence: TGCGCCAGCAGCCTAACGAGGGAGGTCGGTGTGACTGAAGCTTTCTTT. V gene TRBV4-3 combines with J gene TRBJ1-1; D unclear. This CDR3 contains 16 residues. V shed 4 bases and J shed 5 bases, with 20 bases lying between them. Germline lookup yields CDR1 LGHNA and CDR2 YSLEER.

The table lists this clone with a few counts. The chain joins TRBV9 to TRBJ1-1; D is unresolved. Trimming took 0 bases from V and 3 from J, leaving 3 bases between them. The CDR3 sequence is 12 residues long. CDR1 is SGDLS, CDR2 YYNGEE, per germline. CDR3 region: CASSVADTEAFF. DNA of the CDR3: TGTGCCAGCAGCGTAGCAGACACTGAAGCTTTCTTT.

The chain combines TRBV27 with TRBJ2-5; D gene ambiguous. This CDR3 comprises 18 residues. The V end lost 5 bases, the J end lost 2 bases, and 24 bases lay between the germline ends. CDR1 MNHEY and CDR2 SMNVEV come from the germline V gene (reference sequence). The CDR3 nucleotides read TGTGCCAGCAGTCGACGCCACCGGGTGGATCGCAGACAAGAGACCCAGTACTTC. Translated: CASSRRHRVDRRQETQYF.

This clone was counted once. This sequence joins TRBV27 and TRBJ2-3; 8 bases align to TRBD1. V gave up 10 bases and J gave up 4 bases; unmatched junction bases: 4. CDR1 and CDR2 from the germline V gene are MNHEY and SMNVEV (reference sequence). This CDR3 has 12 amino acids. The CDR3 nucleotides read TGTGCCACCGAGGACAGGGCAGATACGCAGTATTTT. Amino acids: CATEDRADTQYF.